The T cell receptor beta chain under discussion was sequenced for a study of monozygotic twins with inflammatory bowel disease. Study-wide findings and caveats: Whereas healthy co-twins had higher TCRbeta diversity (inverse Simpson), IBD patients had lower diversity.

The CDR3 is made up of 12 amino acids. Germline V lookup: CDR1 MNHEY, CDR2 SMNVEV (reference sequence). Incorporation of UMIs carrying a 6-nucleotide sample barcode was performed by template switching. Each CDR3 protein gets one entry in TCRdb, which reprocessed the 5' RACE reads and gives no DNA. The repertoire table contains some 160,000 distinct CDR3 sequences. Notes on this clonotype: Its antigen is not known.

This receptor was obtained from a human donor with ulcerative colitis or Crohn's disease, or a healthy co-twin of an affected twin (not recorded which). The chain joins TRBV27 to TRBJ2-3; absent DNA, TCRdb's TRBD1 call cannot be checked. The sample consisted of blood. The chain's CDR3 is CASSFDRATQYF.